A selection of T cell receptor beta chains follows, all from one sample in a study of blood T cell repertoires in COVID-19. The assay was immunoSEQ multiplex PCR, and TCRdb's table has in-frame clones only and misses some. Of around 200,000 clones detected, roughly 86% appear once; the ten largest clones hold about a tenth. Sequencing was performed on PBMCs or T cells enriched from blood (not recorded which). The receptor set was obtained from a man aged 18 to 29 with acute COVID-19. Both conserved end residues are part of each CDR3. The D gene is left open where the match is weak. Clone size is given for some rows only: seen once, a few or many times, or a class if the clone is expanded.

V gene,J gene,D gene,clone size,CDR3 DNA,CDR3 protein
TRBV28,TRBJ2-7,TRBD2,once,TGTGCCAGCAGTGGAGCCGGGACTAGCGACCCCTACGAGCAGTACTTC,CASSGAGTSDPYEQYF
TRBV6-2/TRBV6-3,TRBJ2-3,TRBD1,-,TGTGCCAGCAGCCAAACGAAGTCCGGACAGGGTTTCCCCTTCCTCAAAAAAGTGACAGATACGCAGTATTTT,CASSQTKSGQGFPFLKKVTDTQYF
TRBV7-9,TRBJ2-7,TRBD1,-,TGTGCCAGCAGCGGTTCGACAGGGCCGGGTATCTACGAGCAGTACTTC,CASSGSTGPGIYEQYF
TRBV10-2,TRBJ2-5,TRBD2,-,TGCGCCAGCCGACTAGCGGCCCAAGAGACCCAGTACTTC,CASRLAAQETQYF
TRBV5-1,TRBJ1-2,-,once,TGCGCCAGCAGCTTGGCGGTTTCTAACTATGGCTACACCTTC,CASSLAVSNYGYTF
TRBV15,TRBJ1-4,-,-,TGTGCCACCAGCAGAGATGGGCACAAGAATGAAAAACTGTTTTTT,CATSRDGHKNEKLFF
TRBV5-1,TRBJ2-6,TRBD1,-,TGCGCCAGCAGCTTCAGGGGGCAGACTTCTGGGGCCAACGTCCTGACTTTC,CASSFRGQTSGANVLTF
TRBV25-1,TRBJ2-7,-,-,TGTGCCAGCGGTCCGGACGAGCAGTACTTC,CASGPDEQYF
TRBV5-1,TRBJ1-1,-,few,TGCGCCAGCAGCTTGAATAGTGGGAGCACTGAAGCTTTCTTT,CASSLNSGSTEAFF
TRBV7-2,TRBJ2-7,-,-,TGTGCCAGCAGCTCGTATAGGAGTGGGAGCGAGCAGTACTTC,CASSSYRSGSEQYF
TRBV10-1,TRBJ2-1,TRBD2,-,TGCGCCAGCAGTAATATGGGGACTAGGAACCCTCATTCCTACAATGAGCAGTTCTTC,CASSNMGTRNPHSYNEQFF
TRBV5-6,TRBJ2-7,-,-,TGTGCCAGCAGCTTGGGCAGTGCCTACGAGCAGTACTTC,CASSLGSAYEQYF
TRBV7-3,TRBJ2-3,-,-,TGTGCCAGCAGCTTAACGTCAGTAGGCGGAGGCTCCACAGATACGCAGTATTTT,CASSLTSVGGGSTDTQYF
TRBV7-9,TRBJ1-6,TRBD1,-,TGTGCCAGCAGTTTATCTCAATGGGGGACAGCCGGTTCACCCCTCCACTTT,CASSLSQWGTAGSPLHF
TRBV9,TRBJ2-5,TRBD1,-,TGTGCCAGCAGCGCGCCCGGACAGGGGTTGTGGGAGACCCAGTACTTC,CASSAPGQGLWETQYF
TRBV29-1,TRBJ2-2,TRBD1,few,TGCAGCGTTGAAGACCGGACAGGAGACCTCGGGGGGGAGCTGTTTTTT,CSVEDRTGDLGGELFF
TRBV2,TRBJ1-5,-,-,TGTGCCAGCAAATGGCAGGCTAATCAGCCCCAGCATTTT,CASKWQANQPQHF
TRBV21-1,TRBJ1-6,-,once,TGTGCCAGCAGCAAAGGGGGGGAAAGGTTGAATAATTCACCCCTCCACTTT,CASSKGGERLNNSPLHF
TRBV28,TRBJ2-2,TRBD2,-,TGTGCCACCCAATCGACAGGGGGACTAGCGGGGAGTTCGGACACCGGGGAGCTGTTTTTT,CATQSTGGLAGSSDTGELFF
TRBV5-1,TRBJ1-2,-,-,TGCGCCAGCAGTTTATCCGACGGGAACTATGGCTACACCTTC,CASSLSDGNYGYTF
TRBV24-1,TRBJ2-1,TRBD2,-,TGTGCCACCAGTGACCTGACTAGCGGGGATAGCTCCTACAATGAGCAGTTCTTC,CATSDLTSGDSSYNEQFF